This T cell receptor beta chain comes out of a study of blood T cell repertoires in COVID-19. The wider study: In each case, the material was cDNA or gDNA derived from T cells, B-cell-depleted T cells, or PBMCs.

This table comes from immunoSEQ multiplex PCR, and its TCRdb copy is limited to in-frame clones, with some not included. The sample includes about 370,000 clones, roughly nine tenths seen only once; the top ten take less than 3.5%. Trimming removed 4 bases from V and 4 bases from J; junction bases left unmatched: 9. The CDR3 contains 16 residues. The V gene's germline CDR1 is LGHNA and CDR2 YSLEER. The rearrangement links TRBV4-3 to TRBJ2-3; 9 bases are shared with TRBD2. Sequences were obtained from peripheral blood. This clonotype was obtained from a woman aged 25 to 39 with COVID-19, enrolled during active disease. The CDR3, as DNA: TGCGCCAGCAGCCGGAGTCTAGCGGGGCTGGCAGATACGCAGTATTTT. This sequence encodes CASSRSLAGLADTQYF.